This T cell receptor beta chain originates from a study of T cell responses to AZD1222 COVID-19 vaccine. Deletions cut 2 bases from V and 5 bases from J, with 12 bases between. Germline V gives CDR1 MDHEN, CDR2 SYDVKM. The CDR3 has 14 amino acids. Repertoires were generated with immunoSEQ multiplex PCR, while TCRdb's copy carries only in-frame clones and drops some. The sample comprises some 130,000 clones, about 90% of which are singletons, and about 3.5% rests with the top ten. To note about this clone: Its target is not known.

General observations from the study: Among those given AZD1222, only six were seropositive at baseline. Donors were chiefly white British, with a greater number of females, and clonal diversity was perhaps underestimated. Sampling captured repertoires only after the peak T cell response.

The source material was peripheral blood, sampled 28 days after the second AZD1222 dose. The clonotype was recovered from an adult who received the AZD1222 COVID-19 vaccine. The chain joins TRBV28 to TRBJ1-2, with D possibly TRBD1 on 6 matching bases. The CDR3 nucleotides read TGTGCCAGCAGTTTAATCGACAGGACTTATGGCTACACCTTC. Translated, it gives CASSLIDRTYGYTF.